These T cell receptor beta chains were read from a single sample in a study of blood T cell repertoires in COVID-19. Measured with immunoSEQ multiplex PCR; TCRdb has only the in-frame clones, and not every one. This table has 130,000 or so clones, roughly 88% appearing once. Sequenced material: peripheral blood. These receptors were collected from a man aged 45-65 years with acute or convalescent COVID-19. Both conserved end residues are part of each CDR3. The order of the fields is V gene, J gene, CDR3 protein.

TRBV2	TRBJ1-5	CASRGQGMSNQPQHF
TRBV5-1	TRBJ1-2	CASSSAQGNYGYTF
TRBV6-5	TRBJ1-5	CASSIQSLSNQPQHF
TRBV5-1	TRBJ1-4	CASSRQGGNEKLFF
TRBV6-5	TRBJ1-3	CASAKGRFGNTIYF
TRBV6-5	TRBJ2-7	CASSRTGPYEQYF
TRBV4-2	TRBJ1-2	CASSQEKDWTGVYGYTF
TRBV19	TRBJ2-3	CASSIPGLSTDTQYF
TRBV19	TRBJ2-1	CATSPRGQTNYNEQFF
TRBV2	TRBJ1-1	CASSNRGQVAEAFF
TRBV6-5	TRBJ2-5	CASSYSRGGRETQYF
TRBV27	TRBJ2-1	CASSLSGLLYNEQFF
TRBV5-1	TRBJ1-6	CASSFSGAYNSPLHF
TRBV7-9	TRBJ2-1	CASTPPAGKSYNEQFF
TRBV2	TRBJ2-1	CASRPDRGTYNEQFF
TRBV30	TRBJ1-2	CAWSYPQGGGYTF
TRBV6-5	TRBJ1-5	CASIQGMYQPQHF
TRBV27	TRBJ1-1	CASSSGVGLAGEAFF
TRBV3-1/TRBV3-2	TRBJ1-5	CASSQSGQPQHF
TRBV12-3/TRBV12-4	TRBJ1-1	CASSFSTDTEAFF
TRBV6-5	TRBJ2-7	CASTPGGLGGGEQYF
TRBV4-2	TRBJ1-1	CASSQEPGGKGTEAFF
TRBV5-1	TRBJ1-2	CASSLRSYGYTF
TRBV5-1	TRBJ2-2	CASSLGQGPGELFF
TRBV5-6	TRBJ2-4	CASSLALRGGNIQYF
TRBV3-1/TRBV3-2	TRBJ1-2	CASSRTGQNYGYTF
TRBV25-1	TRBJ1-4	CASSELVGRDEKLFF
TRBV3-1/TRBV3-2	TRBJ1-4	CASSLQGITNEKLFF
TRBV7-9	TRBJ1-1	CASSVTQGSTEAFF